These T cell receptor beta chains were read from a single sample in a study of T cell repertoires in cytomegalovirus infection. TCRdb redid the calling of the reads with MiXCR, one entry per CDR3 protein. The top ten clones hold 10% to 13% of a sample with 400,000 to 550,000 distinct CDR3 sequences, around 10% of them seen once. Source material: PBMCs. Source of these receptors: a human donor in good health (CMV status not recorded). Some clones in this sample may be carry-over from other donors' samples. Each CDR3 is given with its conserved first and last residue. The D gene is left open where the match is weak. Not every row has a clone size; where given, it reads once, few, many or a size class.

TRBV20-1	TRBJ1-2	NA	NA	CSARDATQLYGYTF	TGCAGTGCTAGAGACGCCACGCAGCTCTATGGCTACACCTTC
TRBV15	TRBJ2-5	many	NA	CATSRDGQKGETQYF	TGTGCCACCAGCAGAGATGGACAGAAGGGAGAGACCCAGTACTTC
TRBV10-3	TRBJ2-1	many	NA	CATTGSPKDEQFF	TGTGCCACCACAGGGAGCCCAAAGGATGAGCAGTTCTTC
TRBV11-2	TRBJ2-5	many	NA	CASSPVHWDETQYF	TGTGCCAGCAGCCCGGTACACTGGGACGAGACCCAGTACTTC
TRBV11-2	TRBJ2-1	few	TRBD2	CASSLLAAPGVSYNEQFF	TGTGCCAGCAGCCTACTAGCGGCCCCGGGGGTCTCCTACAATGAGCAGTTCTTC
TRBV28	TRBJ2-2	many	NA	CASSTPTGELFF	TGTGCCAGCAGTACTCCGACCGGGGAGCTGTTTTTT
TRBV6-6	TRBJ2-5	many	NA	CASSHRRNEETQYF	TGTGCCAGCAGTCACAGGAGAAACGAAGAGACCCAGTACTTC
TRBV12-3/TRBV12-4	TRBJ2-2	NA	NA	CASSLGSANTGELFF	TGTGCCAGCAGTTTAGGTAGCGCAAACACCGGGGAGCTGTTTTTT
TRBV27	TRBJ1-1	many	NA	CASSEGFDTEAFF	TGTGCCAGCAGTGAGGGGTTCGACACTGAAGCTTTCTTT
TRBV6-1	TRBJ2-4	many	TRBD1	CASRGPAAEAGGKNIQYF	TGTGCCAGCAGAGGTCCCGCGGCTGAGGCAGGGGGAAAAAACATTCAGTACTTC
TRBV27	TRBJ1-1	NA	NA	CASTPRAGATEAFF	TGTGCCAGCACCCCACGGGCAGGGGCCACTGAAGCTTTCTTT
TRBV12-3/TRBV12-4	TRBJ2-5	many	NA	CASSYPSRGLKKETQYF	TGTGCCAGCAGTTACCCCTCCCGCGGACTCAAGAAAGAGACCCAGTACTTC
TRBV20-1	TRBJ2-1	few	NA	CSATPPGGGKGNEQFF	TGCAGTGCTACGCCCCCCGGTGGAGGGAAGGGTAATGAGCAGTTCTTC